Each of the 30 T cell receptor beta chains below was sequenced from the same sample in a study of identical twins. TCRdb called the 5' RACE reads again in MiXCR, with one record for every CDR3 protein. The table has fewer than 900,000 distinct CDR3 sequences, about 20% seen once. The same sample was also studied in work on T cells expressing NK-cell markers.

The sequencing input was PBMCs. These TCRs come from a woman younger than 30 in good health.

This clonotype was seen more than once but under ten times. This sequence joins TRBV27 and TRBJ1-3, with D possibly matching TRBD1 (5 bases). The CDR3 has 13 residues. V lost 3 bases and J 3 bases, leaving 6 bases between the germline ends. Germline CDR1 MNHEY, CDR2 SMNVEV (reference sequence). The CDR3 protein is CASSFRVGNTIYF. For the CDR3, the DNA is TGTGCCAGCAGTTTCAGGGTTGGAAACACCATATATTTT.

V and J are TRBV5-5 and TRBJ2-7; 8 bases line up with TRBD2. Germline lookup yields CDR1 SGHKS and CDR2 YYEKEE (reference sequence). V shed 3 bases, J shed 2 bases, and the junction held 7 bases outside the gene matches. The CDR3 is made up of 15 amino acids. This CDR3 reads CASSSLAENPYEQYF. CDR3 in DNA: TGTGCCAGCAGCTCACTAGCGGAAAACCCCTACGAGCAGTACTTC.

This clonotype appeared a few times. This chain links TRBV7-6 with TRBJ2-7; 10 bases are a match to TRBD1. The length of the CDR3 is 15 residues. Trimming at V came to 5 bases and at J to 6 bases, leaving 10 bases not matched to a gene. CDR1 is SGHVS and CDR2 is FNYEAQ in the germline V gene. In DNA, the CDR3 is TGTGCCAGCAGCCAGACTCCGACAGGGGGCGGCGAGCAGTACTTC. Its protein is CASSQTPTGGGEQYF.

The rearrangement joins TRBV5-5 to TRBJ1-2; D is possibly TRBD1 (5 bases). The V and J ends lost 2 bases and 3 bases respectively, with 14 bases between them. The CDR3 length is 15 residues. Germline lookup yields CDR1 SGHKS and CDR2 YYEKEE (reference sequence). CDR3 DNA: TGTGCCAGCAGCTTAAGGGGCATGGGAGACTATGGCTACACCTTC. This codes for CASSLRGMGDYGYTF.

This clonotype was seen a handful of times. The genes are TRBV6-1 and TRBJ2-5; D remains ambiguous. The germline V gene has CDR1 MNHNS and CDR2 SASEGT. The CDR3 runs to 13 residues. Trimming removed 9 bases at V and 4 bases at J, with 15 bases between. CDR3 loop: CARVCGQSETQYF. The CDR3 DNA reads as TGTGCCAGGGTTTGTGGCCAATCAGAGACCCAGTACTTC.

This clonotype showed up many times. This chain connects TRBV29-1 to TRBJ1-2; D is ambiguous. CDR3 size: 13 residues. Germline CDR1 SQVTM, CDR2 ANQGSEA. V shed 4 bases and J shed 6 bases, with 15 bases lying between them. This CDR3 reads CSVAWSPLDGYTF. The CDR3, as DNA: TGCAGCGTTGCGTGGTCTCCCTTAGATGGCTACACCTTC.

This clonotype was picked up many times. CDR3 sequence (DNA): TGTGCCAGCAGCCCCGGGGGATTCTACGAGCAGTACTTC. Translation gives CASSPGGFYEQYF. The rearrangement joins TRBV2 to TRBJ2-7; maybe TRBD2 (6 bases). Trimming shortened V by 6 bases and J by 3 bases, and 12 bases separated the two germline ends. CDR3 length: 13 amino acids. Germline V lookup: CDR1 SNHLY, CDR2 FYNNEI.

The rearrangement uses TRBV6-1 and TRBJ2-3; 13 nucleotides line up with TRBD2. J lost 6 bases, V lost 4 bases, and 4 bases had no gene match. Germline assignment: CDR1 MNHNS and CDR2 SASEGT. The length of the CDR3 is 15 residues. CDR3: CASSGTSGRSDTQYF. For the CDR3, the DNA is TGTGCCAGCAGTGGGACTAGCGGGAGATCGGATACGCAGTATTTT.

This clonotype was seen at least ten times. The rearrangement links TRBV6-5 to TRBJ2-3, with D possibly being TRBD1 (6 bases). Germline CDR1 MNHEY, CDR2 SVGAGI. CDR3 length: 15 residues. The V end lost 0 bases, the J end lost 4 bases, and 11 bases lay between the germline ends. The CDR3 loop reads CASSYSTGGPDTQYF. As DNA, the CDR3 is TGTGCCAGCAGTTACTCGACAGGAGGCCCAGATACGCAGTATTTT.

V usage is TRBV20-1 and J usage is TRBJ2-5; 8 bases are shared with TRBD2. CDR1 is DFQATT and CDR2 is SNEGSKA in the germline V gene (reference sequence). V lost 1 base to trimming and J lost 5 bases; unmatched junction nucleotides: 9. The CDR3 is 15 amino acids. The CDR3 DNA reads TGCAGTGCTAGAGGGGGACTAGTCGGGCGCGAGACCCAGTACTTC. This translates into CSARGGLVGRETQYF.

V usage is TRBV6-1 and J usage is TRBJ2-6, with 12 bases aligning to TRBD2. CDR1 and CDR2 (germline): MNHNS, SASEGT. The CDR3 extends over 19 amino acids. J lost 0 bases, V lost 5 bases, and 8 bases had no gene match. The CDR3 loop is CASSPRTSGASSGANVLTF. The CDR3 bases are TGTGCCAGCAGTCCGCGGACTAGCGGGGCCAGCTCTGGGGCCAACGTCCTGACTTTC.

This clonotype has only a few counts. CDR3 DNA sequence: TGTGCCAGCAGTGCCGACAGGGCCTACACTGAAGCTTTCTTT. Translation: CASSADRAYTEAFF. The chain couples TRBV6-1 to TRBJ1-1; 7 bases are a match to TRBD1. The CDR3 spans 14 residues. Germline-derived CDR1 and CDR2 are MNHNS and SASEGT. The V gene end was trimmed by 4 bases and the J gene end by 3 bases; junction bases not matched to a gene: 5.

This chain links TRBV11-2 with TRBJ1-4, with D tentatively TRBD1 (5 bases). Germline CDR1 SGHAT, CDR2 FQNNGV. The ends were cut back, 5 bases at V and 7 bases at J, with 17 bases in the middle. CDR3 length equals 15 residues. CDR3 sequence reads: CASSQGWGSGEKLFF. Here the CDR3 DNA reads TGTGCCAGCAGCCAAGGTTGGGGGTCGGGTGAAAAACTGTTTTTT.

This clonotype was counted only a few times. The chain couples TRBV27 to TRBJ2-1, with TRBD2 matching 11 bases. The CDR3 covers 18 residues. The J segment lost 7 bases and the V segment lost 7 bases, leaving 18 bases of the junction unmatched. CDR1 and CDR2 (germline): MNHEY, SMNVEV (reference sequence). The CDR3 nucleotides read TGTGCCAGCACCGAGAGATGGACTAGCGGGCGTAGCGCTAATGAGCAGTTCTTC. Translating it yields CASTERWTSGRSANEQFF.

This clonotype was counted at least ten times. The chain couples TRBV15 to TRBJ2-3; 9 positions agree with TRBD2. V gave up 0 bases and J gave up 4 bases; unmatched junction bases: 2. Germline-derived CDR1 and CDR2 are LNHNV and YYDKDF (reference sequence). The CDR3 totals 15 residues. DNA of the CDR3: TGTGCCACCAGCAGAGATGCGGGGGGGCCAGATACGCAGTATTTT. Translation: CATSRDAGGPDTQYF.

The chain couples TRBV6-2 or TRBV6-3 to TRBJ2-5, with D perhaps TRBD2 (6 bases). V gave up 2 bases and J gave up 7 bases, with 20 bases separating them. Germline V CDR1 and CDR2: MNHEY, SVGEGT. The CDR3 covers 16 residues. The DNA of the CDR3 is TGTGCCAGCAGTTACGCGGGACGCCGGGTCCCCGGGACCCAGTACTTC. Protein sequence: CASSYAGRRVPGTQYF.

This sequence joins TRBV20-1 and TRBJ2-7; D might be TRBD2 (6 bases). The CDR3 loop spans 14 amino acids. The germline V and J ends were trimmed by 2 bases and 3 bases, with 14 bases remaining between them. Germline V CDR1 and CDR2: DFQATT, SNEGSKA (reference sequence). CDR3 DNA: TGCAGTGCTAGACGGGTGGCGGGATTCTACGAGCAGTACTTC. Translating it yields CSARRVAGFYEQYF.

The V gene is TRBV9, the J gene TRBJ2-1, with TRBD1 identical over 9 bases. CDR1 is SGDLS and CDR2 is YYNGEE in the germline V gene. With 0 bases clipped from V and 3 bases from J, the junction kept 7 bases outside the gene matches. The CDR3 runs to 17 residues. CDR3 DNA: TGTGCCAGCAGCGTAGCCCCCGGGACAGGGATCTACAATGAGCAGTTCTTC. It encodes CASSVAPGTGIYNEQFF.

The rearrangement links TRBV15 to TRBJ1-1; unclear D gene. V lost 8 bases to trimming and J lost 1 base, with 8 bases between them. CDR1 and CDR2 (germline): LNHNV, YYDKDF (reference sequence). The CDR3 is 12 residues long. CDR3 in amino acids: CATGSRNTEAFF. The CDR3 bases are TGTGCCACCGGCTCCAGGAACACTGAAGCTTTCTTT.

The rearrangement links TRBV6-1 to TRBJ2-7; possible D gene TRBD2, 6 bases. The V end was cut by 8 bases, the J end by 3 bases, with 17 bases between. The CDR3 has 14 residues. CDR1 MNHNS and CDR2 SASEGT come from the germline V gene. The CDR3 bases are TGTGCCAGCGATCGCGGAGGAGGGAGCTACGAGCAGTACTTC. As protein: CASDRGGGSYEQYF.

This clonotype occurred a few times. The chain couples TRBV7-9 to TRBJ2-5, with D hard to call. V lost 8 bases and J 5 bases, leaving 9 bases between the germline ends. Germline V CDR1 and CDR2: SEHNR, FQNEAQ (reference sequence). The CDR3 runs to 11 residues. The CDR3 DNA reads TGTGCCAGCGGAACTCCCGAGACCCAGTACTTC. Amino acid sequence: CASGTPETQYF.

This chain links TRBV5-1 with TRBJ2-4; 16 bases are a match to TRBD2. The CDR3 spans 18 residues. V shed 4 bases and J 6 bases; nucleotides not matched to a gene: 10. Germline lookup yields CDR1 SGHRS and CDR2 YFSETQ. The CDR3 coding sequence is TGCGCCAGCAGCCCGGGGACTAGCGGGAGGGCCCTCGGAAACATTCAGTACTTC. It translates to CASSPGTSGRALGNIQYF.

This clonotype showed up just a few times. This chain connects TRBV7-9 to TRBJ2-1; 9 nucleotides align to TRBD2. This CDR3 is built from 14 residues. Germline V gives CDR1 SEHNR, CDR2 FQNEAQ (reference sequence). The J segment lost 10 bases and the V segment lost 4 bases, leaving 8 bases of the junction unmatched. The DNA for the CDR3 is TGTGCCAGCAGCTGGGGAGCTAGCGGGGACGAGCAGTTCTTC. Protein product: CASSWGASGDEQFF. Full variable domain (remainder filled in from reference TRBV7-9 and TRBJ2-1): DTGVSQNPRHKITKRGQNVTFRCDPISEHNRLYWYRQTLGQGPEFLTYFQNEAQLEKSRLLSDRFSAERPKGSFSTLEIQRTEQGDSAMYLCASSWGASGDEQFFGPGTRLTVL.

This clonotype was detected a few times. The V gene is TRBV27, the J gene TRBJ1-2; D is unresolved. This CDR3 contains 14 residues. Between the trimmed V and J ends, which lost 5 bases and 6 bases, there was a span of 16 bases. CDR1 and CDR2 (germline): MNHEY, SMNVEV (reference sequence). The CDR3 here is CASSPVRWGDGYTF. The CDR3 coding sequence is TGTGCCAGCAGTCCGGTGCGATGGGGAGATGGCTACACCTTC.

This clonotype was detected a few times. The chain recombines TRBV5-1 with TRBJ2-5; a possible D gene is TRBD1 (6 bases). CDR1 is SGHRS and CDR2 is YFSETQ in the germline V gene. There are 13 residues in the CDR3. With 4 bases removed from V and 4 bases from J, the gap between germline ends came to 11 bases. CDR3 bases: TGCGCCAGCAGCCCCGGGACACCAGAGACCCAGTACTTC. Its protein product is CASSPGTPETQYF.

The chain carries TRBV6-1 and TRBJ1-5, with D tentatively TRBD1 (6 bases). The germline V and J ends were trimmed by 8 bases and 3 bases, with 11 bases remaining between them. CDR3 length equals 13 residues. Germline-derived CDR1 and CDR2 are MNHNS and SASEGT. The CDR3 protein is CASAGQYNQPQHF. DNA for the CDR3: TGTGCCAGCGCCGGACAGTACAATCAGCCCCAGCATTTT.

CDR3 bases: TGCGCCAGCATGCCGGGTACCGGGGAGCTGTTTTTT. Its translation is CASMPGTGELFF. The chain carries TRBV10-2 and TRBJ2-2; D remains ambiguous. The V end was cut by 7 bases, the J end by 5 bases, with 8 bases between. Germline CDR1 reads WSHSY; CDR2 reads SAAADI. This CDR3 has 12 residues.

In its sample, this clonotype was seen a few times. DNA for the CDR3: TGTGCCAGCAGCGTGTTGACCGCAACTAATGAAAAACTGTTTTTT. This codes for CASSVLTATNEKLFF. The chain recombines TRBV9 with TRBJ1-4, with D hard to call. Germline assignment: CDR1 SGDLS and CDR2 YYNGEE. Trimming pared 2 bases from V and 0 bases from J, leaving 8 bases between. CDR3 length: 15 residues.

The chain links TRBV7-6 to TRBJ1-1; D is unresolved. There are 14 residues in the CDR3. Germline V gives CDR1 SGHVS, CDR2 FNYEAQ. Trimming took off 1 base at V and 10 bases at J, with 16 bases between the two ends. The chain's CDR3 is CASSLGQAAARAFF. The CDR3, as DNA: TGTGCCAGCAGCTTAGGTCAGGCAGCCGCTAGAGCTTTCTTT.

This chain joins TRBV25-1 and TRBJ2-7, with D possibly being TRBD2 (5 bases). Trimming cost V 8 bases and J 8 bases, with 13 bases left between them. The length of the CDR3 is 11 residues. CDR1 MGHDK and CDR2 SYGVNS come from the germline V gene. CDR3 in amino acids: CASGSSTQQYF. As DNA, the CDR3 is TGTGCCAGCGGGAGCAGTACGCAGCAGTACTTC.